One sample yielded the 19 T cell receptor beta chains listed below, sequenced in a study of T cell responses to AZD1222 COVID-19 vaccine. Sequencing was performed with immunoSEQ multiplex PCR; in TCRdb, only in-frame clones are kept and a portion is missing. The sample carries 80,000 or so clones, 87% recorded once. Sequencing used peripheral blood, obtained on day 0 of AZD1222 vaccination. These receptors were collected from an adult in good health.

This clone was seen more than once but under ten times. The chain joins TRBV7-9 to TRBJ1-5, with 9 bases identical to TRBD1. The V gene's germline CDR1 is SEHNR and CDR2 FQNEAQ (reference sequence). V trimming: 6 bases; J trimming: 1 base; junction bases outside the gene matches: 7. The CDR3 runs 16 residues. The chain's CDR3 is CASSRTGTGSNQPQHF. In DNA form, the CDR3 reads TGTGCCAGCAGTCGAACCGGGACAGGGAGCAATCAGCCCCAGCATTTT.

This clone turned up a few times. Other DNA sequences within the sample encode an identical CDR3. The chain has TRBV5-4 and TRBJ2-3; D is perhaps TRBD1 (6 bases). CDR3 size: 15 residues. V lost 5 bases to trimming and J lost 2 bases, with 15 bases between them. CDR1 and CDR2 (germline): SGHNT, YYREEE (reference sequence). The chain's CDR3 is CASSRDQGSTDTQYF. As DNA, the CDR3 is TGTGCCAGCAGTCGCGACCAGGGGTCCACAGATACGCAGTATTTT.

The chain combines TRBV11-2 with TRBJ2-1; tentatively, D is TRBD1 or TRBD2 (6 bases each). V was trimmed by 0 bases and J by 10 bases, leaving 10 bases between them. CDR1 SGHAT and CDR2 FQNNGV come from the germline V gene. This CDR3 comprises 13 residues. The CDR3 loop reads CASSLDRGREQFF. In DNA, the CDR3 is TGTGCCAGCAGCTTAGACCGGGGGCGGGAGCAGTTCTTC.

This chain links TRBV10-3 with TRBJ2-1; TRBD1 aligns across 7 bases. Looked up from germline, CDR1 is ENHRY and CDR2 is SYGVKD. This CDR3 spans 18 amino acids. J gave up 5 bases and V 0 bases, and 13 bases lay outside the gene matches. In DNA, the CDR3 is TGTGCCATCAGTGAGTCTGGCAGGGGGACACCCAGGAACAATGAGCAGTTCTTC. The encoded protein is CAISESGRGTPRNNEQFF.

This sequence joins TRBV4-3 and TRBJ1-6; possible D gene TRBD1, 5 bases. The V gene's germline CDR1 is LGHNA and CDR2 YSLEER. There are 15 residues in the CDR3. V was clipped by 2 bases and J by 7 bases, with 12 bases between them. The CDR3 region is CASSQSGTGNSPLHF. The CDR3 DNA sequence: TGCGCCAGCAGCCAATCAGGGACGGGGAATTCACCCCTCCACTTT.

The chain couples TRBV7-8 to TRBJ2-7; tentative D call: TRBD1 (5 bases). The CDR3 contains 13 residues. Per the germline V gene, CDR1 is SGHVS and CDR2 is FQNEAQ. Trimming shortened V by 5 bases and J by 2 bases, and 10 bases separated the two germline ends. The CDR3 here is CASSVDRPYEQYF. The CDR3 bases are TGTGCCAGCAGCGTTGACAGACCCTACGAGCAGTACTTC.

The rearrangement links TRBV7-8 to TRBJ1-2; tentatively, D is TRBD1 (6 bases). The V end was cut by 5 bases, the J end by 3 bases, with 16 bases between. The CDR3 spans 15 residues. Looked up from germline, CDR1 is SGHVS and CDR2 is FQNEAQ. DNA of the CDR3: TGTGCCAGCAGCCTAGAGGTTGGGGGCTACTATGGCTACACCTTC. This sequence encodes CASSLEVGGYYGYTF.

This chain connects TRBV30 to TRBJ2-1, with TRBD2 matching 11 bases. This CDR3 is 14 amino acids long. With V trimmed by 4 bases and J by 7 bases, 6 bases remained unmatched. Looked up from germline, CDR1 is GTSNPN and CDR2 is SVGIG (reference sequence). The CDR3 loop reads CAWKGLADQNEQFF. CDR3 DNA: TGTGCCTGGAAGGGACTAGCGGATCAGAATGAGCAGTTCTTC.

The chain combines TRBV10-3 with TRBJ1-2; D is unclear. Trimming left V 0 bases short and J 2 bases short, with 10 bases between. Germline CDR1 reads ENHRY; CDR2 reads SYGVKD. The CDR3 contains 15 residues. CDR3 nucleotide sequence: TGTGCCATCAGTGAGTCGGTCACGACCAACTATGGCTACACCTTC. Translated: CAISESVTTNYGYTF.

This clone was counted a few times. The V and J genes are TRBV5-1 and TRBJ2-5; D is unclear. CDR3 length: 11 residues. Germline assignment: CDR1 SGHRS and CDR2 YFSETQ. With 3 bases removed from V and 1 base from J, the gap between germline ends came to 1 base. This chain's CDR3 is CASSSQETQYF. Written as DNA, the CDR3 is TGCGCCAGCAGCTCCCAAGAGACCCAGTACTTC.

The rearrangement uses TRBV30 and TRBJ1-1; D is uncertain. This CDR3 has 14 amino acids. Deletions cut 7 bases from V and 5 bases from J, with 20 bases between. The V gene's germline CDR1 is GTSNPN and CDR2 SVGIG (reference sequence). CDR3 region: CAYTRTRAGTEAFF. DNA for the CDR3: TGTGCCTACACACGTACAAGGGCGGGAACTGAAGCTTTCTTT.

The chain carries TRBV19 and TRBJ2-3; D gene unclear. The CDR3 has 15 residues. The germline V and J ends were trimmed by 5 bases and 4 bases, with 16 bases remaining between them. Germline V lookup: CDR1 LNHDA, CDR2 SQIVND (reference sequence). CDR3 nucleotides: TGTGCCAGTAGTTCCGCCCCGCCCGACGCAGATACGCAGTATTTT. Amino acids: CASSSAPPDADTQYF.

V and J are TRBV12-3 or TRBV12-4 and TRBJ2-5; TRBD1 aligns across 10 bases. The CDR3 consists of 13 residues. V shed 3 bases and J 5 bases; nucleotides not matched to a gene: 0. CDR3 in DNA: TGTGCCAGCAGTTTGGGACAGGGGGAGACCCAGTACTTC. Protein sequence: CASSLGQGETQYF.

V usage is TRBV7-8 and J usage is TRBJ2-5, with 10 bases that match TRBD2. Germline CDR1 SGHVS, CDR2 FQNEAQ. This CDR3 contains 15 residues. Germline trimming cut 5 bases from V and 5 bases from J; bases unmatched to any gene: 8. As DNA, the CDR3 is TGTGCCAGCAGCCCCGGGACTAGCGACGTGGAGACCCAGTACTTC. Amino acids: CASSPGTSDVETQYF.

This clone was counted a few times. The chain recombines TRBV11-2 with TRBJ2-1; 8 bases align to TRBD2. J gave up 5 bases and V 5 bases, and 11 bases lay outside the gene matches. The germline CDR1 and CDR2 sequences are SGHAT and FQNNGV. This CDR3 contains 16 residues. The CDR3 is CASSPHGSGINNEQFF. The DNA of the CDR3 is TGTGCCAGCAGCCCTCACGGTAGCGGGATTAACAATGAGCAGTTCTTC.

The V call is TRBV2, the J call TRBJ1-3; no firm D call. This CDR3 has 14 residues. The V end was cut by 3 bases, the J end by 4 bases, with 10 bases between. Germline lookup yields CDR1 SNHLY and CDR2 FYNNEI. Written as DNA, the CDR3 is TGTGCCAGCAGTGATGAGGACGGGGGAAACACCATATATTTT. Its translation is CASSDEDGGNTIYF.

This rearrangement joins TRBV29-1 to TRBJ1-1; a possible D gene is TRBD1 (5 bases). V was shortened by 6 bases and J by 11 bases, with 16 bases between the two germline ends. The CDR3 runs to 11 residues. In germline, CDR1 is SQVTM, CDR2 ANQGSEA. In DNA, the CDR3 is TGCAGCGTGCAACCGGGGGTGAACGCTTTCTTT. Its translation: CSVQPGVNAFF.

This clone was observed a single time. J is TRBJ2-3 and V is TRBV6-5; no firm D call. The germline gives CDR1 MNHEY, CDR2 SVGAGI. The CDR3 spans 12 residues. With 10 bases removed from V and 2 bases from J, the gap between germline ends came to 10 bases. CDR3 sequence (DNA): TGTGCCACTAGACCTTCCACAGATACGCAGTATTTT. Its protein product is CATRPSTDTQYF.

The V and J genes are TRBV27 and TRBJ2-2; 12 nucleotides line up with TRBD2. Germline V gene lookup returns CDR1 MNHEY and CDR2 SMNVEV (reference sequence). V shed 5 bases and J 0 bases; nucleotides not matched to a gene: 4. This CDR3 region has 17 residues. CDR3 residues: CASSGTSGYANTGELFF. CDR3 DNA: TGTGCCAGCAGTGGGACTAGCGGGTATGCGAACACCGGGGAGCTGTTTTTT.